The entry that follows covers one T cell receptor (beta chain) sequence. Its antigen is still unknown. Some clones are missing from TCRdb's copy, which holds only in-frame ones; the method was immunoSEQ multiplex PCR. The table lists just over 350,000 clones, about 90% of them singletons, with 3.9% in the top ten. This entry belongs to a study of Ad26.COV2.S vaccination and SARS-CoV-2 variants. Notes on the study in general: People who got the vaccine or the placebo had similar non-spike TCR breadth. The breadth of spike-specific CD8+ and CD4+ T cell responses after vaccination was reportedly substantial. Vaccinated individuals (as opposed to placebo recipients) had higher spike-specific TCR breadth. The analyses of TCR breadth and depth may have understated the size of total T cell responses.

The CDR3 totals 14 residues. In germline, CDR1 is MNHNS, CDR2 SASEGT. V lost 4 bases and J 6 bases, leaving 12 bases between the germline ends. The chain carries TRBV6-1 and TRBJ2-2; either TRBD1 or TRBD2 may supply D (5 bases each). The clonotype comes from a human donor who had recovered from COVID-19. The material was peripheral blood, obtained after recovery from COVID-19. DNA for the CDR3: TGTGCCAGCAGTGTGGTGGGGGAAGCCGGGGAGCTGTTTTTT. Protein sequence: CASSVVGEAGELFF.